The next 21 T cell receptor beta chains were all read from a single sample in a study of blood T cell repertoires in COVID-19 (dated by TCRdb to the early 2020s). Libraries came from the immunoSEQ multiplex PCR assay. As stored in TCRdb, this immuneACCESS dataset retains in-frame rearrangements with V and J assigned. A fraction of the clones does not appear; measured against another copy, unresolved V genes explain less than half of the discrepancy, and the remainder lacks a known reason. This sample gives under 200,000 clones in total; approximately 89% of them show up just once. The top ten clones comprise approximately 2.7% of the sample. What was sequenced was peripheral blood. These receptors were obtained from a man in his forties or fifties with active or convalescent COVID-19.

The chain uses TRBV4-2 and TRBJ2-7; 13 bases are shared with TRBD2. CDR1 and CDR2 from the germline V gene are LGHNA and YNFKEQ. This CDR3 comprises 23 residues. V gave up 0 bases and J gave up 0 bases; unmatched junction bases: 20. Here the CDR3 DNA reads TGTGCCAGCAGCCAAGATCAACCCAGTGGCGGACTAGCGGGGGCCCGTAGCTCCTACGAGCAGTACTTC. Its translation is CASSQDQPSGGLAGARSSYEQYF.

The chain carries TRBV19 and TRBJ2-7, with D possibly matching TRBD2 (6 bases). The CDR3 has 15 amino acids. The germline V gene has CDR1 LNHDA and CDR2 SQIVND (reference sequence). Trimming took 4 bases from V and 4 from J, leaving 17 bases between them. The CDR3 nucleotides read TGTGCCAGTAGTACCCTTGGAGGGGCGTATTACGAGCAGTACTTC. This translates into CASSTLGGAYYEQYF.

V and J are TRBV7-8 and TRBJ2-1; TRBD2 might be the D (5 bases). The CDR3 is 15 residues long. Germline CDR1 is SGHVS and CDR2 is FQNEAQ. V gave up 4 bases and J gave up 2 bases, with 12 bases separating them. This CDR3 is CASSSGGGAYNEQFF. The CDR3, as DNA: TGTGCCAGCAGCTCCGGAGGTGGGGCCTACAATGAGCAGTTCTTC. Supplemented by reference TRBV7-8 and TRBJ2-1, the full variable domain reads GAGVSQSPRYKVAKRGQDVALRCDPISGHVSLFWYQQALGQGPEFLTYFQNEAQLDKSGLPSDRFFAERPEGSVSTLKIQRTQQEDSAVYLCASSSGGGAYNEQFFGPGTRLTVL.

This CDR3 reads CASSYQTGGRFTEAFF. CDR3 nucleotides: TGTGCCAGCAGTTACCAGACAGGGGGAAGATTCACTGAAGCTTTCTTT. The V and J genes are TRBV6-5 and TRBJ1-1, with 9 bases that match TRBD1. The germline gives CDR1 MNHEY, CDR2 SVGAGI. The CDR3 sequence is 16 residues long. V lost 2 bases and J lost 4; bases outside the gene matches: 8.

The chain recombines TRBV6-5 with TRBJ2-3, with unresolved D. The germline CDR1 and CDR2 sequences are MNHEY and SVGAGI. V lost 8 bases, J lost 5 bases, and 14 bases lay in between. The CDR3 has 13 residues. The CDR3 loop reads CASSISPKDTQYF. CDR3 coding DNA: TGTGCCAGCTCCATTAGTCCGAAAGATACGCAGTATTTT.

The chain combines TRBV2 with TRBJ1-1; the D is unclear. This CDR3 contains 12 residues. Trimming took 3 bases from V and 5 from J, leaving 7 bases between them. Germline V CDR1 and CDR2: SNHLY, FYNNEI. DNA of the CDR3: TGTGCCAGCAGTGACCCAGGAACTGAAGCTTTCTTT. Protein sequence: CASSDPGTEAFF.

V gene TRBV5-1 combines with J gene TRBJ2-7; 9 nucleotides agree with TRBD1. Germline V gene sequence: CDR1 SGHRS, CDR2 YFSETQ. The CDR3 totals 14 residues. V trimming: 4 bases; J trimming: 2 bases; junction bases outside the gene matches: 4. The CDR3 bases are TGCGCCAGCAGCGGGGGACAGGGTACCTACGAGCAGTACTTC. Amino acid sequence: CASSGGQGTYEQYF. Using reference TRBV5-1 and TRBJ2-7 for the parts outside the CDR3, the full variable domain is KAGVTQTPRYLIKTRGQQVTLSCSPISGHRSVSWYQQTPGQGLQFLFEYFSETQRNKGNFPGRFSGRQFSNSRSEMNVSTLELGDSALYLCASSGGQGTYEQYFGPGTRLTVT.

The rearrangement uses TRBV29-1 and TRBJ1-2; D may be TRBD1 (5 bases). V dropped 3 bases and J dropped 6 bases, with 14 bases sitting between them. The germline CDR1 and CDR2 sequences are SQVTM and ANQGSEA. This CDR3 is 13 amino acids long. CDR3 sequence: CSVDSGGRDGYTF. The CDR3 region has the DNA TGCAGCGTTGACTCCGGGGGGAGAGATGGCTACACCTTC.

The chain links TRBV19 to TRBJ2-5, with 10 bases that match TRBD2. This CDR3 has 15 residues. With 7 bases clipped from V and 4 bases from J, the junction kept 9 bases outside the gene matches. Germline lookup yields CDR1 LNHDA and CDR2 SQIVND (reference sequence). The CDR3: CASKPSGGQRETQYF. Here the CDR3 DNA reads TGTGCCAGTAAGCCTAGCGGGGGTCAAAGAGAGACCCAGTACTTC.

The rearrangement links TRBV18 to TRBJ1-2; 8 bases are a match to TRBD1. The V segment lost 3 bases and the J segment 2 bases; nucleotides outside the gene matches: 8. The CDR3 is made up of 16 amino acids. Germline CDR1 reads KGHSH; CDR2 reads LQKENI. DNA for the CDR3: TGTGCCAGCTCACCGGACAGGGTTCCTTGGAACTATGGCTACACCTTC. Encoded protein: CASSPDRVPWNYGYTF.

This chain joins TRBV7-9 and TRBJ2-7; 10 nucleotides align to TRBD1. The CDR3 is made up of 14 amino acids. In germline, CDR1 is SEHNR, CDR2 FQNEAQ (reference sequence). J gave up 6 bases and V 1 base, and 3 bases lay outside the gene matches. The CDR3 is CASSLGDRGREQYF. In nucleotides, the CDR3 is TGTGCCAGCAGCTTAGGGGACAGGGGACGCGAGCAGTACTTC.

The CDR3 loop reads CASSFFSRGTEAFF. CDR3 DNA sequence: TGTGCCAGCAGTTTCTTCTCTCGGGGCACTGAAGCTTTCTTT. The V and J genes are TRBV28 and TRBJ1-1; D call uncertain. CDR1 is MDHEN and CDR2 is SYDVKM in the germline V gene. Trimming left V 3 bases short and J 4 bases short, with 12 bases between. The CDR3 is 14 amino acids.

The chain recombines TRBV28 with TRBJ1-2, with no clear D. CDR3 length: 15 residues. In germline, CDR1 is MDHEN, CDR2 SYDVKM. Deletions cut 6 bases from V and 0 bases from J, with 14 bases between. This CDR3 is CASSIQQPPNYGYTF. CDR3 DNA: TGTGCCAGCAGCATACAGCAACCTCCTAACTATGGCTACACCTTC.

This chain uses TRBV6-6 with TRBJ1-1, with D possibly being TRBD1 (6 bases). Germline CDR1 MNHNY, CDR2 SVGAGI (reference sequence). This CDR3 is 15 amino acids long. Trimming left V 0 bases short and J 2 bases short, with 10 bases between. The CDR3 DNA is TGTGCCAGCAGTTACTCGGGCAGGGGTAACACTGAAGCTTTCTTT. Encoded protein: CASSYSGRGNTEAFF.

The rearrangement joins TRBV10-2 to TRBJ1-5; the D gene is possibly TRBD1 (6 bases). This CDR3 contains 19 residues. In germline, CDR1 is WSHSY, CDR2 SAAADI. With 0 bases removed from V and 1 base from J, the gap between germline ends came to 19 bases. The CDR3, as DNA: TGCGCCAGCAGTGAGTCGATGATCAGGGGCAGAGCCAGCAATCAGCCCCAGCATTTT. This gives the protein CASSESMIRGRASNQPQHF.

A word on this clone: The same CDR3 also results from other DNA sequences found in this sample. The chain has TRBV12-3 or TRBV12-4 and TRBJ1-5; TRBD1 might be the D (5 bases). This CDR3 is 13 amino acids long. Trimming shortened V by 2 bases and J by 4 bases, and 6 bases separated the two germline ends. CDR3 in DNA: TGTGCCAGCAGTTTACAGGGTAATCAGCCCCAGCATTTT. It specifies CASSLQGNQPQHF.

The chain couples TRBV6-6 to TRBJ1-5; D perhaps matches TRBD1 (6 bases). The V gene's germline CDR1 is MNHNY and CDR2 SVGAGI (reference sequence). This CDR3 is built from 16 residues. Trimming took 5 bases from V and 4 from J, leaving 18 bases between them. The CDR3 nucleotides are TGTGCCAGCAGTACTAGACAAGGGGGTACAAATCAGCCCCAGCATTTT. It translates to CASSTRQGGTNQPQHF.

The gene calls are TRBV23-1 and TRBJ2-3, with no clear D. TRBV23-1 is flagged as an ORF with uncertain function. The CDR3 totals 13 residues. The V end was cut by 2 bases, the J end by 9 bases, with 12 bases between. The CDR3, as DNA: TGCGCCAGCAGTCAACCGGAGTTAGACACGCAGTATTTT. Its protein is CASSQPELDTQYF.

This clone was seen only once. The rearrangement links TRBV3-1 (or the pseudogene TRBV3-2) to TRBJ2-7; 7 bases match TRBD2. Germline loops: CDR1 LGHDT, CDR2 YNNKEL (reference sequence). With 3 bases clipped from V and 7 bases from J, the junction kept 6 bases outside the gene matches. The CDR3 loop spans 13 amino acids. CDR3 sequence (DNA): TGTGCCAGCAGCCAGGTCGAGGGAGGGGAGCAGTACTTC. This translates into CASSQVEGGEQYF.

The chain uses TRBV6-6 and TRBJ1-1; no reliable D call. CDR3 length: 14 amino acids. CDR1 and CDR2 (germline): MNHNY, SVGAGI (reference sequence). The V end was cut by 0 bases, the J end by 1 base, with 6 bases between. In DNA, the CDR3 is TGTGCCAGCAGTTACTCGGAGTCGAACACTGAAGCTTTCTTT. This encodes CASSYSESNTEAFF.

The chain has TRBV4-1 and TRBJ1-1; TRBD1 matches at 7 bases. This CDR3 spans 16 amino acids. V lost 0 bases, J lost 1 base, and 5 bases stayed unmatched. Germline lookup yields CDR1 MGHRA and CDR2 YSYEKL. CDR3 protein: CASSQERTGQNTEAFF. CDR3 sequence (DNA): TGCGCCAGCAGCCAAGAGAGGACAGGCCAGAACACTGAAGCTTTCTTT.